Below are 8 T cell receptor beta chains sequenced from a single sample in a study of cytomegalovirus exposure and HLA in healthy donors. Primers for the PCR totalled 60 Vbeta and 13 Jbeta. This table comes from immunoSEQ multiplex PCR, and its TCRdb copy is limited to in-frame clones, with some not included. The table includes over 150,000 clones, roughly 80% detected once. Sequenced material: PBMCs. These receptor sequences come from a man aged 25-40 years in good health and CMV-seronegative.

The V call is TRBV5-6, the J call TRBJ2-5; D is perhaps TRBD1 (6 bases). Judging by the DNA end, TRBJ2-7 fits better; the J call may be wrong. This CDR3 spans 14 amino acids. The germline V gene encodes CDR1 SGHDT and CDR2 YYEEEE. CDR3 in amino acids: CASSLGGGPLEQYF. DNA for the CDR3: TGTGCCAGCAGCCTAGGGGGTGGGCCGCTCGAGCAGTACTTC.

This clone appeared a single time. The DNA of the CDR3 is TGTGCCAGCAGTCAGGGTCACACTGAAGCTTTCTTT. Protein product: CASSQGHTEAFF. This chain connects TRBV9 to TRBJ1-1; TRBD1 is a possible D gene (5 bases). Trimming cost V 5 bases and J 3 bases, with 8 bases left between them. The CDR3 loop spans 12 amino acids. CDR1 and CDR2 (germline): SGDLS, YYNGEE.

This chain uses TRBV7-9 with TRBJ1-2; D perhaps matches TRBD1 (5 bases). The germline V gene encodes CDR1 SEHNR and CDR2 FQNEAQ (reference sequence). The CDR3 has 15 amino acids. With 1 base removed from V and 2 bases from J, the gap between germline ends came to 11 bases. The CDR3 DNA sequence: TGTGCCAGCAGCTTAGGGGCAGGGCCCAACTATGGCTACACCTTC. This gives the protein CASSLGAGPNYGYTF.

This rearrangement joins TRBV27 to TRBJ1-1; 8 positions agree with TRBD1. From germline, CDR1 is MNHEY and CDR2 SMNVEV (reference sequence). CDR3 length: 21 amino acids. J gave up 6 bases and V 3 bases, and 27 bases lay outside the gene matches. CDR3 residues: CASSFTLHPSTGGAWWSEAFF. The CDR3 DNA sequence: TGTGCCAGCAGTTTCACGCTACATCCCTCTACAGGGGGGGCTTGGTGGTCTGAAGCTTTCTTT.

With regard to this clone: At the DNA level, this CDR3 is encoded by other sequences in the same sample as well. The chain is built from TRBV28 and TRBJ2-2; D is undetermined. Germline assignment: CDR1 MDHEN and CDR2 SYDVKM. Deletions cut 3 bases from V and 6 bases from J, with 5 bases between. The CDR3 is made up of 12 amino acids. The CDR3 region has the DNA TGTGCCAGCAGTTTGCAGGCCGGGGAGCTGTTTTTT. This sequence encodes CASSLQAGELFF.

J is TRBJ2-2 and V is TRBV9; 11 positions agree with TRBD1. The CDR3 covers 15 residues. V was clipped by 5 bases and J by 6 bases; unmatched bases: 6. Germline V gives CDR1 SGDLS, CDR2 YYNGEE. CDR3 amino acids: CASSGQGAISGELFF. The CDR3 DNA follows: TGTGCCAGCAGTGGACAGGGGGCAATCTCCGGGGAGCTGTTTTTT.

The chain is built from TRBV5-5 and TRBJ1-4; TRBD1 agrees at 7 bases. CDR1 and CDR2 (germline): SGHKS, YYEKEE (reference sequence). J lost 3 bases, V lost 0 bases, and 2 bases had no gene match. This CDR3 spans 15 amino acids. The CDR3 here is CASSLAGQSNEKLFF. The CDR3 bases are TGTGCCAGCAGCTTGGCGGGACAGTCTAATGAAAAACTGTTTTTT.

The rearrangement links TRBV5-6 to TRBJ2-3, with TRBD2 as a possible D gene (6 bases). Deletions cut 3 bases from V and 5 bases from J, with 16 bases between. CDR3 length: 15 amino acids. CDR1 and CDR2 from the germline V gene are SGHDT and YYEEEE. CDR3 region: CASSSGSSRIDTQYF. The CDR3 DNA reads TGTGCCAGCAGCTCCGGGAGCAGTAGAATAGATACGCAGTATTTT.